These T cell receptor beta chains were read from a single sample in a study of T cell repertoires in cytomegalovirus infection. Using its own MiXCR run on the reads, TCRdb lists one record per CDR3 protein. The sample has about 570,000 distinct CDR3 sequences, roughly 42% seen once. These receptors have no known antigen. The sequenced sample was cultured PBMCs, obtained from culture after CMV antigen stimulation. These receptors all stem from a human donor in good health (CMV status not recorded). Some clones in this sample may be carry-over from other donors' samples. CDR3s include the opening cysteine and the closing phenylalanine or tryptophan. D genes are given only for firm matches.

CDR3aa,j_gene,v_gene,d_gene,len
CASSYRRGADTQYF,TRBJ2-3,TRBV7-2,-,14
CAMSGAVGRGYGYTF,TRBJ1-2,TRBV10-3,-,15
CSARVNWFGTEAFF,TRBJ1-1,TRBV20-1,-,14
CASSSVGTGQGTQYF,TRBJ2-3,TRBV6-5,TRBD1,15
CASSYLTGGGNNEQFF,TRBJ2-1,TRBV28,TRBD1,16
CASSSHGDSGNTIYF,TRBJ1-3,TRBV11-2,-,15
CASSLHAVSGNTIYF,TRBJ1-3,TRBV12-3/TRBV12-4,-,15
CASSSKRGGLGEQYF,TRBJ2-7,TRBV28,TRBD2,15
CASSLEGGNTQYF,TRBJ2-3,TRBV19,-,13
CASGNPAGSGGDGELFF,TRBJ2-2,TRBV11-2,-,17
CASSKSPDTDTQYF,TRBJ2-3,TRBV5-4,-,14
CASSLTPRGGTQYF,TRBJ2-5,TRBV7-9,TRBD2,14
CASSAPGTSGRPSSYNEQFF,TRBJ2-1,TRBV7-2,TRBD2,20
CASGRGPPGQAEVYF,TRBJ2-7,TRBV5-1,-,15
CASSYQTSGTQYF,TRBJ2-3,TRBV6-2/TRBV6-3,TRBD2,13
CASSPEVSGGYTF,TRBJ1-2,TRBV7-2,-,13
CASRPRAVSPLHF,TRBJ1-6,TRBV27,-,13
CASSPWTSGGNEQFF,TRBJ2-1,TRBV28,TRBD2,15
CASSYQRGQETQYF,TRBJ2-5,TRBV7-2,TRBD2,14
CASSPPGGYYNEQFF,TRBJ2-1,TRBV7-2,TRBD2,15